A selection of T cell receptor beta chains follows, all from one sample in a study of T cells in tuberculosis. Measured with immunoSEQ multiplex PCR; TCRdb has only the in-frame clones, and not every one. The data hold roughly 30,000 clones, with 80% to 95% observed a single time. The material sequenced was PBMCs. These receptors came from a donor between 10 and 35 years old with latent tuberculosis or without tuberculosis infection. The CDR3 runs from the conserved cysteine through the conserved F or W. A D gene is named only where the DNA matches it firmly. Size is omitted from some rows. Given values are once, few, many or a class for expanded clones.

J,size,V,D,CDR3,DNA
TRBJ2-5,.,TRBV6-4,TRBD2,CASKRGYQETQYF,TGTGCCAGCAAGCGGGGGTACCAAGAGACCCAGTACTTC
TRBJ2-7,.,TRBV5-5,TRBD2,CASSLSGTSATEYF,TGTGCCAGCAGCTTATCCGGGACTAGCGCGACTGAGTACTTC
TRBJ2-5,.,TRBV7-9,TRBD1,CASSSTGGSETQYF,TGTGCCAGCAGCTCGACAGGGGGTAGCGAGACCCAGTACTTC
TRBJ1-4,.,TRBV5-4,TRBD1,CASSVDRVNEKLFF,TGTGCCAGCAGCGTGGACAGGGTGAATGAAAAACTGTTTTTT
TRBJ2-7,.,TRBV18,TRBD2,CASSPLAGDEQYF,TGTGCCAGCTCACCCCTAGCGGGGGACGAGCAGTACTTC
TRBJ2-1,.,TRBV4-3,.,CASSQRSRPSSYNEQFF,TGCGCCAGCAGCCAAAGGAGTAGGCCCAGCTCCTACAATGAGCAGTTCTTC
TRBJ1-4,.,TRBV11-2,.,CASSLDAAGINEKLFF,TGTGCCAGCAGCTTAGATGCGGCAGGGATTAATGAAAAACTGTTTTTT
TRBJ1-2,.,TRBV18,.,CASSPPPRPTRVEGYTF,TGTGCCAGCTCACCCCCGCCCCGACCAACCAGGGTGGAAGGCTACACCTTC
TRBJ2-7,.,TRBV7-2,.,CASSSRAGTSYEQYF,TGTGCCAGCAGTTCACGGGCAGGGACTTCCTACGAGCAGTACTTC
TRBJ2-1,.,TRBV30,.,CACWAGTLSFNEQFF,TGTGCCTGCTGGGCCGGGACTCTATCTTTCAATGAGCAGTTCTTC
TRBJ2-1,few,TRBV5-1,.,CASSIQGRGYNEQFF,TGCGCCAGCAGTATACAGGGTAGGGGCTACAATGAGCAGTTCTTC
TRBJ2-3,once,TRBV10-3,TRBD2,CAISEGGRRNTQYF,TGTGCCATCTCTGAGGGCGGGAGGCGAAATACGCAGTATTTT
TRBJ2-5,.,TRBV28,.,CASSLVGEETQYF,TGTGCCAGCAGTTTAGTAGGAGAGGAGACCCAGTACTTC
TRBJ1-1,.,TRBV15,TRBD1,CATGAGGNTEAFF,TGTGCCACCGGGGCAGGGGGCAACACTGAAGCTTTCTTT
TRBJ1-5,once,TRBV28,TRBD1,CASSSRQGSISNQPQHF,TGTGCCAGCAGTTCTCGACAGGGCTCTATAAGCAATCAGCCCCAGCATTTT
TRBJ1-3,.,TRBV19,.,CASSATGNTGNTIYF,TGTGCCAGTAGTGCGACAGGAAATACTGGAAACACCATATATTTT
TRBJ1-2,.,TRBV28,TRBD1,CASSLVWTGNYGYTF,TGTGCCAGCAGTTTAGTCTGGACAGGGAACTATGGCTACACCTTC
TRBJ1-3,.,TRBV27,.,CASSSDYRAGGNTIYF,TGTGCCAGCAGTTCCGACTACCGTGCGGGGGGAAACACCATATATTTT
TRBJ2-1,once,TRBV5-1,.,CASSSGDSSYNEQFF,TGCGCCAGCAGCTCGGGGGACAGCTCCTACAATGAGCAGTTCTTC
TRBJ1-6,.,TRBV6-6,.,CASSPPEGSASPLHF,TGTGCCAGCAGTCCACCGGAGGGGTCCGCATCACCCCTCCACTTT
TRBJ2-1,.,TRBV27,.,CASSFSPLRSYNEQFF,TGTGCCAGCAGTTTTAGCCCCCTGAGGTCCTACAATGAGCAGTTCTTC
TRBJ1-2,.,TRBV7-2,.,CASSLARLEGYTF,TGTGCCAGCAGCTTAGCTCGTCTGGAGGGCTACACCTTC
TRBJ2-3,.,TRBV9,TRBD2,CASSVGVASGSLGRSYTQYF,TGTGCCAGCAGCGTAGGGGTGGCTAGCGGGAGTCTTGGGCGTTCATATACGCAGTATTTT
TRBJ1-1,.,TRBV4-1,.,CASSQEALRGGNTEAFF,TGCGCCAGCAGCCAAGAAGCCCTCAGAGGGGGAAACACTGAAGCTTTCTTT
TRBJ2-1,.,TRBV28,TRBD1,CASRDRVNEQFF,TGTGCCTCCCGGGACAGGGTTAATGAGCAGTTCTTC
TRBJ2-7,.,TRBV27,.,CASSLSYGRVMFPPSHIYEQYF,TGTGCCAGCAGTTTATCGTACGGTAGAGTCATGTTCCCCCCAAGTCATATATACGAGCAGTACTTC
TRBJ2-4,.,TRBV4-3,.,CASSQDYGVATGWYF,TGCGCCAGCAGCCAAGATTATGGTGTCGCGACCGGGTGGTACTTC
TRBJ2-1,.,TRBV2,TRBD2,CASSEVSGLEPREQFF,TGTGCCAGCAGTGAAGTATCGGGACTAGAACCCCGTGAGCAGTTCTTC
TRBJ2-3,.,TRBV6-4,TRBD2,CASSEKAGGPDTQYF,TGTGCCAGCAGTGAGAAAGCGGGAGGGCCAGATACGCAGTATTTT
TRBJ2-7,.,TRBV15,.,CATSRSRGEQYF,TGTGCCACCAGCAGATCCAGAGGGGAGCAGTACTTC
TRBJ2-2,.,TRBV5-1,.,CASSPGKGGFGELFF,TGCGCCAGCAGCCCGGGTAAGGGAGGATTCGGGGAGCTGTTTTTT
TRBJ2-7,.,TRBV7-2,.,CASSLDVRGTYEQYF,TGTGCCAGCAGCCTCGACGTGAGAGGGACCTACGAGCAGTACTTC
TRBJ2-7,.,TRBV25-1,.,CASSSFGDTNSYEQYF,TGTGCCAGCAGTTCCTTCGGGGACACGAACTCCTACGAGCAGTACTTC
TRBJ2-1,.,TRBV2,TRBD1,CASRDRGSYNEQFF,TGTGCCAGCAGAGACAGGGGGTCCTACAATGAGCAGTTCTTC
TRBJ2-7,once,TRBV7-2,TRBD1,CASSPGGARVYEQYF,TGTGCCAGCAGCCCAGGGGGCGCAAGAGTCTACGAGCAGTACTTC
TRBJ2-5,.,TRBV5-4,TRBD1,CASSLGDRGETQYF,TGTGCCAGCAGCTTGGGGGACAGGGGGGAGACCCAGTACTTC
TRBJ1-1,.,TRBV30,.,CAWGRPRTVLNTEAFF,TGTGCCTGGGGTCGGCCGCGGACAGTACTGAACACTGAAGCTTTCTTT
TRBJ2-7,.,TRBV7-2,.,CASSLVGGNYEQYF,TGTGCCAGCAGCTTAGTAGGCGGGAACTACGAGCAGTACTTC